This is a list of T cell receptor beta chains from one sample in a study of cytomegalovirus exposure and HLA in healthy donors. Measured with immunoSEQ multiplex PCR; TCRdb has only the in-frame clones, and not every one. The repertoire holds roughly 170,000 clones, with approximately 82% as singletons. The sample was PBMCs. The receptors stem from a girl aged 2 to 9 in good health and CMV-seropositive. Each CDR3 is given without its conserved first and last residue.

length: 18
J: TRBJ2-3
V: TRBV27
CDR3: ASSLCGEGKLGSLTDTQY

length: 12
J: TRBJ1-2
V: TRBV6-6
CDR3: ASSLSTRGYGYT

length: 12
J: TRBJ2-2
V: TRBV11-3
CDR3: ASSLFGSGGELF

length: 12
J: TRBJ1-1
V: TRBV7-3
CDR3: ASSLYESQGEAF

length: 15
J: TRBJ1-4
V: TRBV4-1
CDR3: ASSQGTGGGYGEKLF

length: 12
J: TRBJ1-1
V: TRBV2
CDR3: ARTRAGGAPEAF

length: 15
J: TRBJ2-7
V: TRBV5-1
CDR3: ASSLPLAGGISYEQY

length: 11
J: TRBJ2-5
V: TRBV2
CDR3: ASSARGQETQY

length: 15
J: TRBJ2-1
V: TRBV7-8
CDR3: ASSAYGTPTYDNEQF

length: 11
J: TRBJ2-7
V: TRBV27
CDR3: ASRVAGAYEQY

length: 11
J: TRBJ1-2
V: TRBV19
CDR3: ASSLQGSGGYT

length: 11
J: TRBJ2-5
V: TRBV11-3
CDR3: ASSLRTGPIKY

length: 13
J: TRBJ1-6
V: TRBV7-4
CDR3: AGLSTDSQNSPLH

length: 11
J: TRBJ2-2
V: TRBV30
CDR3: AWSDRAGGELF

length: 11
J: TRBJ1-1
V: TRBV5-6
CDR3: ASSFERTVKAF

length: 14
J: TRBJ1-5
V: TRBV21-1
CDR3: ASSAKRQSSNQPQH

length: 11
J: TRBJ2-1
V: TRBV6-4
CDR3: ASSLRKGVEQF

length: 11
J: TRBJ2-1
V: TRBV29-1
CDR3: SDKSPGRDEQF

length: 13
J: TRBJ1-1
V: TRBV15
CDR3: ATSRVRAGLKGAF

length: 12
J: TRBJ1-1
V: TRBV4-1
CDR3: ASSQGQGGTEAF

length: 13
J: TRBJ1-1
V: TRBV9
CDR3: ASSLGGGAATEAF

length: 13
J: TRBJ2-2
V: TRBV28
CDR3: ASRGGRANTGELF

length: 14
J: TRBJ1-2
V: TRBV18
CDR3: ASSPDRGRANYGYT

length: 12
J: TRBJ2-3
V: TRBV7-8
CDR3: ARSVAGGRYTQY

length: 19
J: TRBJ2-1
V: TRBV19
CDR3: ASSINFGTRDSLTSYNEQF

length: 8
J: TRBJ2-7
V: TRBV27
CDR3: ASTIRGKY

length: 14
J: TRBJ1-6
V: TRBV5-8
CDR3: ASSLLPGQGNSPLH

length: 17
J: TRBJ2-4
V: TRBV28
CDR3: ASSLFGGGLGGAKNIQY

length: 13
J: TRBJ2-5
V: TRBV10-1
CDR3: ASSKGLAVQETQY

length: 13
J: TRBJ1-1
V: TRBV7-3
CDR3: ASSSTGAIGTEAF

length: 14
J: TRBJ2-1
V: TRBV4-1
CDR3: ASSQAGLTGYNEQF

length: 12
J: TRBJ2-2
V: TRBV7-9
CDR3: ASSLALESGELF

length: 15
J: TRBJ1-1
V: TRBV18
CDR3: ASSPLPIAELVTEAF

length: 13
J: TRBJ2-6
V: TRBV14
CDR3: ASSPGTSGANVLT

length: 10
J: TRBJ1-5
V: TRBV10-1
CDR3: ASGQGNQPQH

length: 12
J: TRBJ1-4
V: TRBV2
CDR3: ASSQDRAGEKLF

length: 14
J: TRBJ1-2
V: TRBV13
CDR3: ASSLETEQSEDGYT

length: 14
J: TRBJ2-1
V: TRBV27
CDR3: ASSLSSPGGSNEQF

length: 13
J: TRBJ1-1
V: TRBV9
CDR3: ASSPPQGWDTEAF

length: 16
J: TRBJ2-3
V: TRBV5-1
CDR3: ASSLGGLAGGVSDTQY

length: 14
J: TRBJ2-1
V: TRBV5-6
CDR3: ASSGGLAGYKMEQF

length: 12
J: TRBJ1-5
V: TRBV2
CDR3: ASSPDSRDQPQH

length: 12
J: TRBJ2-7
V: TRBV11-3
CDR3: ASSSPQSTGEQY

length: 12
J: TRBJ1-1
V: TRBV27
CDR3: ASSQKQASTEAF

length: 10
J: TRBJ2-7
V: TRBV10-2
CDR3: ASTRSSYEQY

length: 11
J: TRBJ2-5
V: TRBV7-6
CDR3: ASSLGWAETQY

length: 12
J: TRBJ1-1
V: TRBV11-2
CDR3: ASSYSGPGNEAF

length: 9
J: TRBJ1-2
V: TRBV30
CDR3: ALDRGKGYT

length: 12
J: TRBJ2-7
V: TRBV6-1
CDR3: ASSELGGTYEQY

length: 13
J: TRBJ2-1
V: TRBV4-1
CDR3: ASSLGSGRLHEQF

length: 11
J: TRBJ1-3
V: TRBV30
CDR3: AWSQGDGNTIY

length: 11
J: TRBJ1-2
V: TRBV7-2
CDR3: ASRQDRNYGYT

length: 14
J: TRBJ1-6
V: TRBV5-6
CDR3: ASSLEGGGRNSPLH